This entry lists 24 T cell receptor beta chains sequenced from one sample in a study of regulatory and conventional T cells in RAG deficiency. The sorted conventional CD4+ T cells were CD25-low and CD127-high, with genomic DNA sequenced. Produced via immunoSEQ multiplex PCR; TCRdb's table is partial and in-frame only. The sample shows 40,000 to 55,000 clones, more than 80% of them seen only once. The same sample was also used in a study of regulatory T cells. According to that study: Amplification used 52 TRBV primers and 13 TRBJ primers.

The specimen sequenced was CD4+ effector T cells sorted from blood. These receptors all come from a human donor in good health.

This clone has a single count. V and J are TRBV29-1 and TRBJ2-3, with a possible D match to TRBD1 (5 bases). The V end was cut by 6 bases, the J end by 1 base, with 17 bases between. Per germline, CDR1 SQVTM and CDR2 ANQGSEA. This CDR3 has 15 residues. The CDR3 spells CSVGHDSPRTDTQYF. CDR3 sequence (DNA): TGCAGCGTCGGACATGACAGCCCCCGCACAGATACGCAGTATTTT.

The chain couples TRBV6-5 to TRBJ1-5, with D uncertain. V lost 2 bases, J lost 5 bases, and 7 bases lay in between. CDR1 and CDR2 from the germline V gene are MNHEY and SVGAGI. The CDR3 runs 13 residues. CDR3 sequence reads: CASSYSGHQPQHF. CDR3 coding DNA: TGTGCCAGCAGTTACAGCGGTCATCAGCCCCAGCATTTT.

The V and J genes are TRBV5-6 and TRBJ2-2; D may correspond to TRBD1 or TRBD2 (5 bases each). The germline CDR1 and CDR2 sequences are SGHDT and YYEEEE. The V and J ends lost 1 base and 7 bases respectively, with 14 bases between them. CDR3 length: 15 amino acids. The DNA for the CDR3 is TGTGCCAGCAGCTTGATCCTAGGGACCGGCGGGGAGCTGTTTTTT. It codes for CASSLILGTGGELFF.

This CDR3 reads CASSVGPGNTEAFF. CDR3 nucleotide sequence: TGTGCCAGCAGCGTAGGCCCGGGAAACACTGAAGCTTTCTTT. The chain uses TRBV9 and TRBJ1-1; D gene uncertain. Germline assignment: CDR1 SGDLS and CDR2 YYNGEE. V gave up 0 bases and J gave up 2 bases, with 8 bases separating them. The CDR3 loop spans 14 amino acids.

The V call is TRBV5-5, the J call TRBJ1-2; weak D call: TRBD1 (6 bases). The germline V gene encodes CDR1 SGHKS and CDR2 YYEKEE (reference sequence). This CDR3 spans 16 amino acids. V was cut by 6 bases and J by 4 bases, with 22 bases left in between. CDR3 protein: CASTPEFTAGVYGYTF. Here the CDR3 DNA reads TGTGCCAGCACCCCGGAATTCACGGCAGGGGTCTATGGCTACACCTTC.

The genes are TRBV6-5 and TRBJ1-2; the match to TRBD1 covers 10 bases. This CDR3 contains 15 residues. J was trimmed by 5 bases and V by 6 bases; bases with no gene match: 9. CDR1 MNHEY and CDR2 SVGAGI come from the germline V gene. The CDR3: CASRRPGQGKYGYTF. For the CDR3, the DNA is TGTGCCAGCAGGCGGCCGGGACAGGGGAAATATGGCTACACCTTC.

The gene calls are TRBV28 and TRBJ1-3, with D maybe TRBD1 (5 bases). CDR1 MDHEN and CDR2 SYDVKM come from the germline V gene. The V end was cut by 4 bases, the J end by 2 bases, with 12 bases between. The CDR3 is 15 amino acids. The CDR3 nucleotides read TGTGCCAGCAGTTATCCCCAGGGAACTGGAAACACCATATATTTT. It is translated as CASSYPQGTGNTIYF.

The chain recombines TRBV7-9 with TRBJ1-1, with D tentatively TRBD1 (5 bases). The V gene lost 3 bases and the J gene lost 2 bases, with 19 bases spanning the gap. Germline CDR1 and CDR2: SEHNR and FQNEAQ (reference sequence). The CDR3 spans 17 residues. CDR3 in amino acids: CASSLRTRSDGNTEAFF. The CDR3 region has the DNA TGTGCCAGCAGCTTGAGGACAAGGAGTGACGGAAACACTGAAGCTTTCTTT.

The chain uses TRBV5-1 and TRBJ2-2; 13 nucleotides line up with TRBD2. CDR3 length: 20 residues. In germline, CDR1 is SGHRS, CDR2 YFSETQ. The V segment lost 0 bases and the J segment 0 bases; nucleotides outside the gene matches: 8. The CDR3 sequence is CASSLARLAGGSSNTGELFF. The CDR3 DNA follows: TGCGCCAGCAGCTTGGCTAGACTAGCGGGGGGATCGTCGAACACCGGGGAGCTGTTTTTT.

This clone was found a few times. The chain links TRBV5-1 to TRBJ2-3, with TRBD2 identical over 8 bases. CDR3 length: 16 residues. With V trimmed by 4 bases and J by 3 bases, 10 bases remained unmatched. Germline CDR1 SGHRS, CDR2 YFSETQ. The CDR3 DNA reads TGCGCCAGCAGCATAAGCTCGGGAGGGGGGACAGATACGCAGTATTTT. This sequence encodes CASSISSGGGTDTQYF.

In this sample, this clone turned up a few times. The chain joins TRBV28 to TRBJ2-7; possible D gene TRBD2, 6 bases. The CDR3 loop spans 17 amino acids. The germline V and J ends were trimmed by 5 bases and 3 bases, with 23 bases remaining between them. From germline, CDR1 is MDHEN and CDR2 SYDVKM. The DNA for the CDR3 is TGTGCCAGCAGTCCAGGAGGGTCAGGGCGTCTGATCTACGAGCAGTACTTC. Its protein product is CASSPGGSGRLIYEQYF.

This chain uses TRBV6-5 with TRBJ2-1; the D gene is possibly TRBD1 (5 bases). The V gene lost 4 bases and the J gene lost 5 bases, with 12 bases spanning the gap. CDR1 is MNHEY, CDR2 SVGAGI, per germline. The CDR3 extends over 14 amino acids. The DNA of the CDR3 is TGTGCCAGCAGTTTTTACAGGAGCCACAATGAGCAGTTCTTC. Translating it yields CASSFYRSHNEQFF.

The chain is built from TRBV7-6 and TRBJ2-1, with D maybe TRBD2 (5 bases). The length of the CDR3 is 12 residues. Trimming stripped 1 base from V and 10 bases from J, with 8 bases between. The germline V gene has CDR1 SGHVS and CDR2 FNYEAQ. Here the CDR3 DNA reads TGTGCCAGCAGCTTAGTAGCGCAGGAGCAGTTCTTC. It yields the protein CASSLVAQEQFF.

The genes are TRBV11-2 and TRBJ1-3; D unresolved. This CDR3 region has 14 residues. Deletions cut 1 base from V and 1 base from J, with 5 bases between. Germline lookup yields CDR1 SGHAT and CDR2 FQNNGV. Here the CDR3 reads CASSLVGSGNTIYF. The CDR3 DNA sequence: TGTGCCAGCAGCTTAGTGGGGTCTGGAAACACCATATATTTT. The entire variable domain, with the rest obtained from reference TRBV11-2 and TRBJ1-3, is as follows: EAGVAQSPRYKIIEKRQSVAFWCNPISGHATLYWYQQILGQGPKLLIQFQNNGVVDDSQLPKDRFSAERLKGVDSTLKIQPAKLEDSAVYLCASSLVGSGNTIYFGEGSWLTVV.

The V call is TRBV6-6, the J call TRBJ1-2, with D possibly being TRBD1 (6 bases). Germline CDR1 is MNHNY and CDR2 is SVGAGI (reference sequence). V was pared by 7 bases and J by 4 bases, with 10 bases between. This CDR3 is built from 12 residues. CDR3 sequence: CASISQGYGYTF. CDR3 bases: TGTGCCAGCATTTCACAGGGCTATGGCTACACCTTC.

The chain links TRBV5-5 to TRBJ2-1; possibly TRBD1 for D (6 bases). V was pared by 4 bases and J by 0 bases, with 14 bases between. Germline CDR1 and CDR2: SGHKS and YYEKEE (reference sequence). The CDR3 is 16 residues long. CDR3 sequence (DNA): TGTGCCAGCAGCCCAACAGGGCAAAGCTCCTACAATGAGCAGTTCTTC. Translating gives CASSPTGQSSYNEQFF.

The chain combines TRBV18 with TRBJ1-2; D is undetermined. V was cut by 0 bases and J by 4 bases, with 6 bases left in between. Germline V gene data show CDR1 as KGHSH and CDR2 as LQKENI. The CDR3 totals 13 residues. CDR3 bases: TGTGCCAGCTCACCACCAACAGTCTATGGCTACACCTTC. Translation: CASSPPTVYGYTF.

The V call is TRBV6-1, the J call TRBJ2-3; the D is unclear. The germline gives CDR1 MNHNS, CDR2 SASEGT. Trimming pared 3 bases from V and 3 bases from J, leaving 10 bases between. The CDR3 has 14 amino acids. CDR3 nucleotide sequence: TGTGCCAGCAGTGACAGGTCCTTTACAGATACGCAGTATTTT. Translating gives CASSDRSFTDTQYF.

The chain links TRBV5-6 to TRBJ1-1; D is unclear. The V gene lost 4 bases and the J gene lost 2 bases, with 12 bases spanning the gap. The length of the CDR3 is 14 residues. The V gene's germline CDR1 is SGHDT and CDR2 YYEEEE. CDR3 sequence (DNA): TGTGCCAGCAGCCCGGGGAGACGTAACACTGAAGCTTTCTTT. Translated, it gives CASSPGRRNTEAFF.

V usage is TRBV18 and J usage is TRBJ1-5, with unresolved D. Germline V CDR1 and CDR2: KGHSH, LQKENI. The CDR3 runs to 15 residues. Trimming shortened V by 4 bases and J by 0 bases, and 10 bases separated the two germline ends. CDR3 sequence: CASSHGPDSNQPQHF. DNA for the CDR3: TGTGCCAGCTCACACGGACCAGATAGCAATCAGCCCCAGCATTTT.

The J gene is TRBJ1-2, the V gene TRBV7-8, with TRBD1 as a possible D gene (5 bases). The CDR3 runs to 19 residues. The V end lost 5 bases, the J end lost 2 bases, and 27 bases lay between the germline ends. The germline V gene has CDR1 SGHVS and CDR2 FQNEAQ. CDR3 coding DNA: TGTGCCAGCAGCCTTATTACCCCAAGAGGACACCAGAAGAACTATGGCTACACCTTC. It is translated as CASSLITPRGHQKNYGYTF.

Only one count was recorded for this clone. The chain carries TRBV11-3 and TRBJ2-1, with TRBD1 matching over 9 bases. The V gene's germline CDR1 is SGHNT and CDR2 YENEEA. CDR3 length: 15 amino acids. The V segment lost 4 bases and the J segment 6 bases; nucleotides outside the gene matches: 7. CDR3 protein: CASSSQGARGNEQFF. CDR3 nucleotides: TGTGCCAGCAGCTCACAGGGGGCTCGTGGCAATGAGCAGTTCTTC.

This clone was seen once. The rearrangement links TRBV28 to TRBJ1-5; 8 nucleotides align to TRBD1. The V gene's germline CDR1 is MDHEN and CDR2 SYDVKM. With V trimmed by 5 bases and J by 5 bases, 8 bases remained unmatched. The CDR3 has 15 amino acids. The CDR3 loop is CASSPLGQADQPQHF. As DNA, the CDR3 is TGTGCCAGCAGTCCACTGGGACAGGCCGATCAGCCCCAGCATTTT.

The genes are TRBV5-1 and TRBJ1-1; tentatively, D is TRBD1 (6 bases). CDR3 length equals 16 residues. Trimming shortened V by 0 bases and J by 3 bases, and 15 bases separated the two germline ends. Per the germline V gene, CDR1 is SGHRS and CDR2 is YFSETQ. The CDR3 sequence: CASSLVYRATDTEAFF. In nucleotides, the CDR3 is TGCGCCAGCAGCTTGGTTTACAGGGCAACGGACACTGAAGCTTTCTTT.